The entry below describes one TCR beta chain. The data derive from a study of blood T cell repertoires in COVID-19. Study-wide background: The origin of the acute and convalescent COVID-19 samples was the United States, Italy and Spain. T cells, B-cell-depleted T cells, or PBMCs supplied cDNA or gDNA.

Seattle patient enrollment occurred during active infection, with longitudinal follow-up thereafter. Germline V gives CDR1 SGHVS, CDR2 FNYEAQ. The V end lost 2 bases, the J end lost 4 bases, and 4 bases lay between the germline ends. This CDR3 has 12 amino acids. Sequenced by immunoSEQ multiplex PCR; TCRdb stores in-frame clones only, minus some. Of around 290,000 clones listed, 80% to 95% were seen once; the top ten hold 2.2%. The TCR sequence derives from a woman in her thirties with COVID-19, enrolled during active disease. The chain recombines TRBV7-6 with TRBJ2-3; D not resolved. The sample was peripheral blood. This CDR3 reads CASSLFADTQYF. The CDR3 DNA follows: TGTGCCAGCAGCTTATTCGCAGATACGCAGTATTTT. Complete variable domain (other parts from reference TRBV7-6 and TRBJ2-3): GAGVSQSPRYKVTKRGQDVALRCDPISGHVSLYWYRQALGQGPEFLTYFNYEAQQDKSGLPNDRFSAERPEGSISTLTIQRTEQRDSAMYRCASSLFADTQYFGPGTRLTVL.